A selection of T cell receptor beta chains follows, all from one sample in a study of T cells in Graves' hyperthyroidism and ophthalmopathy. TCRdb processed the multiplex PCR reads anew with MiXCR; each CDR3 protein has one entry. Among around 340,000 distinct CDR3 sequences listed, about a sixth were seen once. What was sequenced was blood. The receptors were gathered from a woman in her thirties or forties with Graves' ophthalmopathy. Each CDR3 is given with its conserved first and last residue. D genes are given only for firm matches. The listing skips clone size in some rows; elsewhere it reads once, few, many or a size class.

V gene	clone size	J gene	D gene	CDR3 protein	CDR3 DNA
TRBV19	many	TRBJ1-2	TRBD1	CASREPGQGYGYTF	TGTGCCAGTAGGGAACCGGGACAGGGGTACGGCTACACCTTC
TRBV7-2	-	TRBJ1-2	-	CASSQDRRVNYGYTF	TGTGCCAGCAGCCAAGACCGCAGGGTTAACTATGGCTACACCTTC
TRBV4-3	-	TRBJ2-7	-	CASSQEELGNEQYF	TGCGCCAGCAGCCAAGAAGAACTAGGTAACGAGCAGTACTTC
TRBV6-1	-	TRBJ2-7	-	CASARAGGPYEQYF	TGTGCCAGCGCCAGGGCAGGAGGCCCTTACGAGCAGTACTTC
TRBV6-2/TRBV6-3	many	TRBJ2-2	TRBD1	CASSPLTQGQAGTGELFF	TGTGCCAGCAGCCCCCTCACCCAGGGACAGGCGGGGACCGGGGAGCTGTTTTTT
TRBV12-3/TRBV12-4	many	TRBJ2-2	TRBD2	CASSFLRLAGGSSNTGELFF	TGTGCCAGCAGTTTTCTTCGTCTAGCGGGAGGGTCGTCTAACACCGGGGAGCTGTTTTTT
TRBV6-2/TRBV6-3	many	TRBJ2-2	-	CASIGSANTGELFF	TGTGCCAGCATCGGCAGCGCGAACACCGGGGAGCTGTTTTTT
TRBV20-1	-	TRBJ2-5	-	CSGQDQETQYF	TGCAGTGGGCAGGACCAAGAGACCCAGTACTTC
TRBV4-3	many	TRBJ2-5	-	CASSQVIGQGGTQYF	TGCGCCAGCAGCCAAGTTATCGGTCAGGGAGGGACCCAGTACTTC
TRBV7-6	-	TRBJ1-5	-	CASSFRAPDFNQPQHF	TGTGCCAGCAGCTTTAGAGCCCCGGACTTCAATCAGCCCCAGCATTTT
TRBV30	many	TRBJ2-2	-	CALLEYTGELFF	TGTGCCCTGTTGGAGTACACCGGGGAGCTGTTTTTT
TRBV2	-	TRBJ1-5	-	CASRGGGSGVAQPQHF	TGTGCCAGCAGGGGCGGGGGCAGCGGGGTGGCTCAGCCCCAGCATTTT
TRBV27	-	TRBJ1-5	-	CASSPTDGYSNQPQHF	TGTGCCAGCAGTCCAACGGACGGGTATAGCAATCAGCCCCAGCATTTT
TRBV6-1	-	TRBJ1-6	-	CASSRGLDNSPPHF	TGTGCCAGCAGCCGTGGTTTAGATAATTCACCCCCCCACTTT
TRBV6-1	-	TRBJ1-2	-	CASRPWGEQNYGYTF	TGTGCCAGCAGGCCGTGGGGCGAGCAAAACTATGGCTACACCTTC
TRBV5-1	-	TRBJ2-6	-	CASSLEGVYRVNVLIF	TGCGCCAGCAGCTTGGAGGGAGTGTATCGTGTCAACGTCCTGATTTTC
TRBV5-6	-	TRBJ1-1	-	CASSLGAMWMNTEAFF	TGTGCCAGCAGCTTGGGCGCGATGTGGATGAACACTGAAGCTTTCTTT
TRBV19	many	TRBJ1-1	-	CASTYKRGPTNTEAFF	TGTGCCAGTACATATAAAAGGGGTCCCACCAACACTGAAGCTTTCTTT
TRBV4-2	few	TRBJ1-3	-	CASSQGTGLNTIYF	TGTGCCAGCAGCCAAGGAACAGGGCTAAACACCATATATTTT
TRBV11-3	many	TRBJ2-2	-	CASSTQRSTGELFF	TGTGCCAGCAGCACCCAACGTTCCACCGGGGAGCTGTTTTTT
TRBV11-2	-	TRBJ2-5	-	CASRPDIYQETQYF	TGTGCCAGCAGACCGGACATTTACCAAGAGACACAGTACTTC
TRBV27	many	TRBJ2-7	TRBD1	CASSLYSGTGVYEQYF	TGTGCCAGCAGTTTATATTCCGGGACAGGGGTCTACGAGCAGTACTTC
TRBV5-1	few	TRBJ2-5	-	CASSLYSVVTAQETQYF	TGCGCCAGCAGCTTGTATTCTGTGGTGACAGCCCAAGAGACCCAGTACTTC
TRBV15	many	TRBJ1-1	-	CATSRGALAVTSNTEAFF	TGTGCCACCAGCAGAGGAGCCCTTGCAGTCACATCGAACACTGAAGCTTTCTTT